These T cell receptor beta chains were read from a single sample in a study of blood T cell repertoires in COVID-19. TCRdb's table, derived via immunoSEQ multiplex PCR, lists solely in-frame clones and lacks some. The sample includes 60,000 to 75,000 clones, roughly 85% seen only once; the top ten take approximately 35%. Sequencing was performed on peripheral blood. These receptors were taken from a woman of 80 years or more with active or convalescent COVID-19. The CDR3 runs from the conserved cysteine through the conserved F or W. Fields, in order: clone size, V gene, D gene, J gene, CDR3 DNA, CDR3 protein. D genes are given only for firm matches. Expanded clones are given a class, and other clones once, few, many or no size at all.

clone_size: .; v_call: TRBV10-3; d_call: .; j_call: TRBJ1-2; cdr3_nt: TGTGCCATCAGGGGACAAGGAGTTAACTATGGCTACACCTTC; cdr3_aa: CAIRGQGVNYGYTF
clone_size: .; v_call: TRBV18; d_call: TRBD1; j_call: TRBJ1-1; cdr3_nt: TGTGCCAGCTCACTTGGGACAGTGGGCACTGAAGCTTTCTTT; cdr3_aa: CASSLGTVGTEAFF
clone_size: .; v_call: TRBV9; d_call: .; j_call: TRBJ2-2; cdr3_nt: TGTGCCAGCAGCGTAGAGGGGGACCACACCGGGGAGCTGTTTTTT; cdr3_aa: CASSVEGDHTGELFF
clone_size: .; v_call: TRBV10-1; d_call: .; j_call: TRBJ2-3; cdr3_nt: TGCGCCGCTGGAGGGGCCTACACAGATACGCAGTATTTT; cdr3_aa: CAAGGAYTDTQYF
clone_size: .; v_call: TRBV11-2; d_call: TRBD1; j_call: TRBJ2-1; cdr3_nt: TGTGCCAGCTGCTTCGGGACAGGGGTGACCAATGAGCAGTTCTTC; cdr3_aa: CASCFGTGVTNEQFF
clone_size: .; v_call: TRBV28; d_call: TRBD1; j_call: TRBJ1-3; cdr3_nt: TGTGCCAGCAGTGGCCGGACAGGGGCCTTCACTAGCTCTGGAAACACCATATATTTT; cdr3_aa: CASSGRTGAFTSSGNTIYF
clone_size: .; v_call: TRBV2; d_call: TRBD1; j_call: TRBJ1-3; cdr3_nt: TGTGCCATCCAGGGGGGCACGGGAAACACCATATATTTT; cdr3_aa: CAIQGGTGNTIYF
clone_size: .; v_call: TRBV18; d_call: .; j_call: TRBJ2-5; cdr3_nt: TGTGCCAGCTCACACGGTCCGGGGGAAGAGACCCAGTACTTC; cdr3_aa: CASSHGPGEETQYF
clone_size: .; v_call: TRBV7-2; d_call: TRBD2; j_call: TRBJ2-7; cdr3_nt: TGTGCCAGCAGCCGGACTAGCGGGGGGGGGAGCTACGAGCAGTACTTC; cdr3_aa: CASSRTSGGGSYEQYF
clone_size: .; v_call: TRBV9; d_call: .; j_call: TRBJ2-7; cdr3_nt: TGTGCCAGCAGCGTAGATGGCTTTTTCAGCTCCTACGAGCAGTACTTC; cdr3_aa: CASSVDGFFSSYEQYF
clone_size: .; v_call: TRBV19; d_call: .; j_call: TRBJ1-1; cdr3_nt: TGTGCCAGTAGTACGGCGGGGGGGAACACTGAAGCTTTCTTT; cdr3_aa: CASSTAGGNTEAFF
clone_size: .; v_call: TRBV23-1; d_call: .; j_call: TRBJ1-4; cdr3_nt: TGCGCCAGAATCCTATCCCGCCCGAGAGGAAAACTGTTTTTT; cdr3_aa: CARILSRPRGKLFF
clone_size: .; v_call: TRBV9; d_call: .; j_call: TRBJ1-1; cdr3_nt: TGTGCCAGCAGCGTAGTAGATGGGGCGGCTTTCTTT; cdr3_aa: CASSVVDGAAFF
clone_size: .; v_call: TRBV7-9; d_call: .; j_call: TRBJ1-6; cdr3_nt: TGTGCCAGCAGCCCGGGGGGTTCACCCCTCCACTTT; cdr3_aa: CASSPGGSPLHF
clone_size: few; v_call: TRBV9; d_call: .; j_call: TRBJ1-6; cdr3_nt: TGTGCCAGCAGCGCCCAGGTCGTCTCCTATAATTCACCCCTCCACTTT; cdr3_aa: CASSAQVVSYNSPLHF